Listed here are 18 T cell receptor beta chains from one sample, sequenced in a study of human T cells and chemical hapten exposure. Each CDR3 protein is one row after TCRdb ran MiXCR on the RACE reads. The sample records approximately 180,000 distinct CDR3 sequences, 25% to 30% being singletons. Time point specified: pre-sensitization, week 0. Treatment: therapeutic diphenylcyclopropenone sensitization with weekly scalp DPC. Sequenced here: whole blood, sampled in connection with sensitization to the hapten diphenylcyclopropenone (DPC). Receptor source: a woman younger than 45 with alopecia areata. Some clones in this sample may be carry-over from other donors' samples.

This chain joins TRBV28 and TRBJ1-5, with 9 bases lining up with TRBD1. This CDR3 is 18 amino acids long. The germline CDR1 and CDR2 sequences are MDHEN and SYDVKM. V lost 4 bases, J lost 2 bases, and 12 bases stayed unmatched. The CDR3 loop is CASSSPGQGLFGNQPQHF. The CDR3 DNA reads as TGTGCCAGCAGTTCTCCGGGACAGGGCCTTTTTGGCAATCAGCCCCAGCATTTT.

This chain links TRBV29-1 with TRBJ1-2; 7 positions agree with TRBD1. The CDR3 totals 13 residues. Germline loops: CDR1 SQVTM, CDR2 ANQGSEA. J gave up 2 bases and V 7 bases, and 7 bases lay outside the gene matches. CDR3 coding DNA: TGCAGCGCAGGGGGGTCGGAGAACTATGGCTACACCTTC. Amino acid sequence: CSAGGSENYGYTF.

This chain connects TRBV15 to TRBJ2-1; TRBD1 might be the D (5 bases). Deletions cut 1 base from V and 2 bases from J, with 12 bases between. Germline CDR1 LNHNV, CDR2 YYDKDF (reference sequence). The CDR3 extends over 16 amino acids. The CDR3 region is CATSRVSGNTYNEQFF. CDR3 nucleotide sequence: TGTGCCACCAGCAGAGTCTCAGGGAATACCTACAATGAGCAGTTCTTC. Full variable domain (remainder filled in from reference TRBV15 and TRBJ2-1): DAMVIQNPRYQVTQFGKPVTLSCSQTLNHNVMYWYQQKSSQAPKLLFHYYDKDFNNEADTPDNFQSRRPNTSFCFLDIRSPGLGDTAMYLCATSRVSGNTYNEQFFGPGTRLTVL.

This rearrangement joins TRBV29-1 to TRBJ2-1; 7 nucleotides align to TRBD1. V lost 1 base to trimming and J lost 5 bases; unmatched junction nucleotides: 8. CDR3 length: 15 amino acids. The germline V gene has CDR1 SQVTM and CDR2 ANQGSEA. CDR3 amino acids: CSVEAWSGGHNEQFF. CDR3 DNA sequence: TGCAGCGTTGAAGCGTGGTCAGGGGGTCACAATGAGCAGTTCTTC.

This clonotype was observed a few times. The chain is built from TRBV7-8 and TRBJ2-7; 8 bases match TRBD1. CDR3 length: 16 amino acids. Germline CDR1 SGHVS, CDR2 FQNEAQ. V shed 2 bases and J 3 bases; nucleotides not matched to a gene: 9. The CDR3 nucleotides read TGTGCCAGCAGCTTAAGTACAGGGGGGTTGTTCTACGAGCAGTACTTC. This translates into CASSLSTGGLFYEQYF.

This clonotype showed up just a few times. The V gene is TRBV7-2, the J gene TRBJ2-7; TRBD1 matches at 8 bases. CDR1 and CDR2 from the germline V gene are SGHTA and FQGNSA. CDR3 length: 16 residues. V lost 6 bases, J lost 3 bases, and 13 bases stayed unmatched. CDR3 loop: CASRQPGQGKVYEQYF. The CDR3 DNA sequence: TGTGCCAGCAGACAGCCCGGACAGGGTAAGGTCTACGAGCAGTACTTC.

The chain employs TRBV9 and TRBJ2-1, with D possibly TRBD1 on 5 matching bases. Per the germline V gene, CDR1 is SGDLS and CDR2 is YYNGEE. This CDR3 has 15 residues. The V end lost 3 bases, the J end lost 4 bases, and 14 bases lay between the germline ends. CDR3 coding DNA: TGTGCCAGCAGCGAATCCCCACAGGCTTACAATGAGCAGTTCTTC. As protein: CASSESPQAYNEQFF. Looking up the rest from reference TRBV9 and TRBJ2-1 gives the full variable domain: DSGVTQTPKHLITATGQRVTLRCSPRSGDLSVYWYQQSLDQGLQFLIQYYNGEERAKGNILERFSAQQFPDLHSELNLSSLELGDSALYFCASSESPQAYNEQFFGPGTRLTVL.

The chain couples TRBV5-1 to TRBJ2-5; D remains ambiguous. V was pared by 7 bases and J by 3 bases, with 10 bases between. Germline-derived CDR1 and CDR2 are SGHRS and YFSETQ. This CDR3 contains 12 residues. DNA for the CDR3: TGCGCCAGCTCAAGAACCAAAGAGACCCAGTACTTC. Protein product: CASSRTKETQYF.

The CDR3 nucleotides read TGTGCCATCAGCGTCGACAGGGAGAATCAGCCCCAGCATTTT. Encoded protein: CAISVDRENQPQHF. The chain recombines TRBV10-3 with TRBJ1-5; 7 bases line up with TRBD1. CDR3 size: 14 residues. J lost 4 bases, V lost 6 bases, and 6 bases had no gene match. Germline V gene data show CDR1 as ENHRY and CDR2 as SYGVKD.

V and J are TRBV20-1 and TRBJ2-1, with D possibly being TRBD2 (5 bases). CDR3 length equals 15 residues. The germline gives CDR1 DFQATT, CDR2 SNEGSKA (reference sequence). V was shortened by 3 bases and J by 7 bases, with 19 bases between the two germline ends. The CDR3 DNA is TGCAGTGCTAGTTACGGTCCAGCGGTGGGGAATGAGCAGTTCTTC. It translates to CSASYGPAVGNEQFF.

The rearrangement links TRBV7-2 to TRBJ2-5; tentatively, D is TRBD1 (6 bases). The germline gives CDR1 SGHTA, CDR2 FQGNSA. The CDR3 totals 14 residues. V lost 5 bases to trimming and J lost 5 bases, with 15 bases between them. CDR3 DNA sequence: TGTGCCAGCAGCCCCCGGACAGTCTTCGAGACCCAGTACTTC. This sequence encodes CASSPRTVFETQYF.

The chain recombines TRBV7-2 with TRBJ2-6; D remains ambiguous. From germline, CDR1 is SGHTA and CDR2 FQGNSA. The CDR3 sequence is 17 residues long. V lost 1 base to trimming and J lost 1 base, with 11 bases between them. CDR3 sequence: CASSLVGSLSGANVLTF. The CDR3 nucleotides are TGTGCCAGCAGCTTAGTTGGCAGCCTATCTGGGGCCAACGTCCTGACTTTC.

This chain uses TRBV29-1 with TRBJ2-3; D may match TRBD1 or TRBD2 (6 bases each). Looked up from germline, CDR1 is SQVTM and CDR2 is ANQGSEA. The V and J ends lost 4 bases and 2 bases respectively, with 13 bases between them. CDR3 length: 14 amino acids. The CDR3 region is CSVARGEPTDTQYF. Here the CDR3 DNA reads TGCAGCGTTGCGAGGGGGGAGCCCACAGATACGCAGTATTTT.

This clonotype was picked up a small number of times. The chain employs TRBV28 and TRBJ2-6; D is unclear. Deletions cut 4 bases from V and 2 bases from J, with 12 bases between. The V gene's germline CDR1 is MDHEN and CDR2 SYDVKM. The CDR3 consists of 16 residues. This CDR3 reads CASSSHAFAGANVLTF. CDR3 nucleotides: TGTGCCAGCAGTTCCCACGCGTTCGCTGGGGCCAACGTCCTGACTTTC. Variable domain in full (rest from reference TRBV28 and TRBJ2-6): DVKVTQSSRYLVKRTGEKVFLECVQDMDHENMFWYRQDPGLGLRLIYFSYDVKMKEKGDIPEGYSVSREKKERFSLILESASTNQTSMYLCASSSHAFAGANVLTFGAGSRLTVL.

This clonotype has just a few counts. This chain links TRBV5-1 with TRBJ1-1; D remains unclear. With 4 bases removed from V and 7 bases from J, the gap between germline ends came to 14 bases. The germline V gene encodes CDR1 SGHRS and CDR2 YFSETQ. CDR3 length: 13 residues. CDR3 sequence: CASSLSPDGEAFF. In DNA, the CDR3 is TGCGCCAGCAGCCTTTCCCCGGACGGTGAAGCTTTCTTT. Using reference TRBV5-1 and TRBJ1-1 for the parts outside the CDR3, the full variable domain is KAGVTQTPRYLIKTRGQQVTLSCSPISGHRSVSWYQQTPGQGLQFLFEYFSETQRNKGNFPGRFSGRQFSNSRSEMNVSTLELGDSALYLCASSLSPDGEAFFGQGTRLTVV.

This clonotype was observed a handful of times. The chain has TRBV27 and TRBJ2-1; TRBD2 agrees at 8 bases. The CDR3 runs 14 residues. Germline V CDR1 and CDR2: MNHEY, SMNVEV (reference sequence). The V segment lost 11 bases and the J segment 10 bases; nucleotides outside the gene matches: 16. The CDR3 protein is CAQRSLAVGREQFF. The CDR3 DNA reads TGTGCCCAGCGGTCACTAGCGGTGGGCCGGGAGCAGTTCTTC.

The J gene is TRBJ2-1, the V gene TRBV29-1, with 10 bases aligning to TRBD2. The CDR3 loop spans 12 amino acids. Germline loops: CDR1 SQVTM, CDR2 ANQGSEA. In DNA, the CDR3 is TGCGGGAGCGGGGGGGCGCACAATGAGCAGTTCTTC. Translation: CGSGGAHNEQFF.

The rearrangement uses TRBV20-1 and TRBJ2-5; 9 bases agree with TRBD1. Germline CDR1 reads DFQATT; CDR2 reads SNEGSKA (reference sequence). The CDR3 has 14 residues. Unmatched junction bases numbered 5, after V lost 4 bases and J lost 2 bases. The CDR3 protein is CSATQTGGQETQYF. Written as DNA, the CDR3 is TGCAGTGCTACACAGACAGGGGGACAAGAGACCCAGTACTTC.